Below are 25 T cell receptor beta chains sequenced from a single sample in a study of blood T cell repertoires in COVID-19. The repertoire was sequenced with immunoSEQ multiplex PCR; TCRdb's copy has only in-frame clones and lacks some. The sample shows around 150,000 clones, about 81% of them seen only once. Input material: peripheral blood. These receptors originate from a human donor in a cohort sampled during active COVID-19.

V is TRBV5-4 and J is TRBJ2-5; TRBD1 is a possible D gene (6 bases). The V gene's germline CDR1 is SGHNT and CDR2 YYREEE (reference sequence). V was pared by 4 bases and J by 2 bases, with 12 bases between. The CDR3 runs 14 residues. The CDR3 loop is CASSGWTEQETQYF. The CDR3 DNA reads TGTGCCAGCAGCGGCTGGACAGAGCAAGAGACCCAGTACTTC.

This clone was observed once. The chain has TRBV27 and TRBJ2-5, with D possibly being TRBD2 (5 bases). CDR1 is MNHEY and CDR2 is SMNVEV in the germline V gene (reference sequence). The V and J ends lost 8 bases and 3 bases respectively, with 10 bases between them. The CDR3 is 12 amino acids. The DNA of the CDR3 is TGTGCCAGCCGGGGTTTGGAAGAGACCCAGTACTTC. It encodes CASRGLEETQYF.

This chain links TRBV11-2 with TRBJ2-5, with 8 positions matching TRBD1. V lost 4 bases, J lost 1 base, and 11 bases stayed unmatched. CDR3 length equals 17 residues. Germline values: CDR1 SGHAT, CDR2 FQNNGV. The CDR3 bases are TGTGCCAGCAGCTGGGGCAGGGGGCGCCTCCTCCAAGAGACCCAGTACTTC. Its protein product is CASSWGRGRLLQETQYF. The entire variable domain, with the rest obtained from reference TRBV11-2 and TRBJ2-5, is as follows: EAGVAQSPRYKIIEKRQSVAFWCNPISGHATLYWYQQILGQGPKLLIQFQNNGVVDDSQLPKDRFSAERLKGVDSTLKIQPAKLEDSAVYLCASSWGRGRLLQETQYFGPGTRLLVL.

The chain has TRBV6-2 or TRBV6-3 and TRBJ1-5, with TRBD1 matching 8 bases. The V gene's germline CDR1 is MNHEY and CDR2 SVGEGT. Trimming removed 2 bases from V and 7 bases from J; junction bases left unmatched: 4. The CDR3 spans 14 residues. Here the CDR3 DNA reads TGTGCCAGCAGTTACGACAGGGGATGGCAGCCCCAGCATTTT. Translation: CASSYDRGWQPQHF.

The chain combines TRBV11-2 with TRBJ2-6; TRBD1 might be the D (6 bases). Per germline, CDR1 SGHAT and CDR2 FQNNGV. V was cut by 5 bases and J by 1 base, with 12 bases left in between. This CDR3 comprises 16 residues. Here the CDR3 reads CASSPLGGSGANVLTF. CDR3 bases: TGTGCCAGCAGCCCCCTAGGGGGTTCTGGGGCCAACGTCCTGACTTTC.

This clone was observed a handful of times. V gene TRBV19 combines with J gene TRBJ2-2, with 8 bases identical to TRBD2. Germline V gene data show CDR1 as LNHDA and CDR2 as SQIVND (reference sequence). This CDR3 is 13 amino acids long. The junction had 3 bases not matched to a gene; V was cut back by 8 bases and J by 4 bases. CDR3 residues: CASQRGSTGELFF. DNA for the CDR3: TGTGCCAGTCAGCGGGGGAGCACCGGGGAGCTGTTTTTT. The whole variable domain, filled in from reference TRBV19 and TRBJ2-2, reads DGGITQSPKYLFRKEGQNVTLSCEQNLNHDAMYWYRQDPGQGLRLIYYSQIVNDFQKGDIAEGYSVSREKKESFPLTVTSAQKNPTAFYLCASQRGSTGELFFGEGSRLTVL.

This chain connects TRBV19 to TRBJ2-5; 9 nucleotides line up with TRBD2. Trimming removed 4 bases from V and 3 bases from J; junction bases left unmatched: 15. This CDR3 has 18 residues. Looked up from germline, CDR1 is LNHDA and CDR2 is SQIVND (reference sequence). CDR3 bases: TGTGCCAGTAGTAAATTTATCGGGTCCGAGCGGGGGGAAGAGACCCAGTACTTC. Residues: CASSKFIGSERGEETQYF.

The V call is TRBV7-6, the J call TRBJ2-1; D is perhaps TRBD2 (5 bases). Deletions cut 2 bases from V and 7 bases from J, with 12 bases between. The CDR3 loop spans 14 amino acids. The V gene's germline CDR1 is SGHVS and CDR2 FNYEAQ. CDR3 nucleotide sequence: TGTGCCAGCAGCTTAATCCCTCAGCGGAATGAGCAGTTCTTC. Amino acid sequence: CASSLIPQRNEQFF.

The V gene is TRBV18, the J gene TRBJ2-2; D might be TRBD1 (5 bases). V was cut by 4 bases and J by 6 bases, with 15 bases left in between. Germline V CDR1 and CDR2: KGHSH, LQKENI. CDR3 length: 15 amino acids. The CDR3: CASSQRGSTPGELFF. In nucleotides, the CDR3 is TGTGCCAGCTCACAAAGGGGCAGTACCCCCGGGGAGCTGTTTTTT.

This clone was found many times. DNA for the CDR3: TGTGCCAGCAGTTCCGGACGGGGAAGGAGCACTGAAGCTTTCTTT. It specifies CASSSGRGRSTEAFF. The chain links TRBV6-6 to TRBJ1-1, with D uncertain. V lost 4 bases and J 4 bases, leaving 16 bases between the germline ends. Germline V gene data show CDR1 as MNHNY and CDR2 as SVGAGI (reference sequence). The CDR3 runs 15 residues.

This chain links TRBV7-7 with TRBJ2-1, with TRBD1 as a possible D gene (5 bases). From germline, CDR1 is SSHAT and CDR2 FNYEAQ (reference sequence). V was clipped by 5 bases and J by 6 bases, with 11 bases between them. The CDR3 contains 13 residues. The CDR3 spells CASSPQGPNEQFF. CDR3 nucleotide sequence: TGTGCCAGCAGCCCGCAGGGTCCCAATGAGCAGTTCTTC.

V usage is TRBV6-6 and J usage is TRBJ1-1; the D gene is possibly TRBD1 (5 bases). Germline-derived CDR1 and CDR2 are MNHNY and SVGAGI (reference sequence). The CDR3 covers 17 residues. The ends were cut back, 5 bases at V and 1 base at J, with 20 bases in the middle. The CDR3, as DNA: TGTGCCAGCAGTCCCTGGGGTCGGGGGGGATCGAACACTGAAGCTTTCTTT. Protein: CASSPWGRGGSNTEAFF.

This chain joins TRBV7-2 and TRBJ2-1; D not certain. This CDR3 spans 12 amino acids. Germline V gene data show CDR1 as SGHTA and CDR2 as FQGNSA. V lost 6 bases, J lost 8 bases, and 11 bases lay in between. CDR3 DNA: TGTGCCAGCAGTAGGAGCACCCATGAGCAGTTCTTC. Its translation is CASSRSTHEQFF.

This chain links TRBV27 with TRBJ2-7, with a tentative D call TRBD2 (5 bases). V lost 4 bases and J 3 bases, leaving 19 bases between the germline ends. The length of the CDR3 is 16 residues. The germline V gene encodes CDR1 MNHEY and CDR2 SMNVEV (reference sequence). The CDR3 DNA reads as TGTGCCAGCAGTTCACCCGGGAACCTAGGAATCTACGAGCAGTACTTC. It specifies CASSSPGNLGIYEQYF.

In its sample, this clone is medium-sized. The gene calls are TRBV27 and TRBJ1-6; D uncertain. The CDR3 extends over 18 amino acids. Germline-derived CDR1 and CDR2 are MNHEY and SMNVEV (reference sequence). V lost 5 bases to trimming and J lost 0 bases, with 17 bases between them. Here the CDR3 DNA reads TGTGCCAGCAGTACCCGGTCCTCATTGAGCTCCTATAATTCACCCCTCCACTTT. Its translation is CASSTRSSLSSYNSPLHF.

DNA for the CDR3: TGTGCCAGCAGCGTAGCGACTGGCACAGATACGCAGTATTTT. Amino acid sequence: CASSVATGTDTQYF. This chain links TRBV9 with TRBJ2-3; D is undetermined. V lost 0 bases, J lost 1 base, and 6 bases lay in between. This CDR3 is 14 amino acids long. Germline V gene sequence: CDR1 SGDLS, CDR2 YYNGEE.

This chain joins TRBV7-9 and TRBJ2-1, with D unclear. The V gene lost 5 bases and the J gene lost 7 bases, with 9 bases spanning the gap. Germline CDR1 and CDR2: SEHNR and FQNEAQ (reference sequence). CDR3 length equals 12 residues. The CDR3 is CASSLRGNEQFF. CDR3 bases: TGTGCCAGCAGCCTCCGAGGAAATGAGCAGTTCTTC.

This rearrangement joins TRBV2 to TRBJ1-2, with 9 bases that match TRBD1. Germline V gene lookup returns CDR1 SNHLY and CDR2 FYNNEI. V shed 6 bases and J 5 bases; nucleotides not matched to a gene: 7. The CDR3 covers 14 residues. As DNA, the CDR3 is TGTGCCAGCAGCGGGACAGGGACAGGGTATGGCTACACCTTC. This translates into CASSGTGTGYGYTF.

In DNA, the CDR3 is TGTGCCAGCCAGGGACAGGGAGGTATCGGGGAGCTGTTTTTT. It is translated as CASQGQGGIGELFF. The chain joins TRBV5-5 to TRBJ2-2; 9 bases map to TRBD1. V shed 7 bases, J shed 7 bases, and the junction held 8 bases outside the gene matches. Germline V CDR1 and CDR2: SGHKS, YYEKEE (reference sequence). The CDR3 has 14 residues.

The rearrangement uses TRBV19 and TRBJ1-1, with no clear D. CDR1 is LNHDA, CDR2 SQIVND, per germline (reference sequence). Trimming removed 2 bases from V and 11 bases from J, with 21 bases in between. The CDR3 is 15 residues long. The CDR3 DNA follows: TGTGCCAGTAGTATAACCCCTTCGGACTTCCGCGGGGCTTTCTTT. This gives the protein CASSITPSDFRGAFF.

The chain carries TRBV27 and TRBJ2-1; 8 nucleotides agree with TRBD2. The CDR3 runs to 15 residues. Germline-derived CDR1 and CDR2 are MNHEY and SMNVEV (reference sequence). With 4 bases clipped from V and 5 bases from J, the junction kept 7 bases outside the gene matches. This chain's CDR3 is CASSSPGLVDNEQFF. Written as DNA, the CDR3 is TGTGCCAGCAGTTCACCGGGACTAGTCGACAATGAGCAGTTCTTC.

This chain joins TRBV28 and TRBJ2-7; 7 bases align to TRBD2. J was trimmed by 2 bases and V by 5 bases; bases with no gene match: 9. There are 15 residues in the CDR3. Germline V lookup: CDR1 MDHEN, CDR2 SYDVKM. For the CDR3, the DNA is TGTGCCAGCAGTCAACGATCGGGGGGAGCCTACGAGCAGTACTTC. It yields the protein CASSQRSGGAYEQYF.

The chain links TRBV9 to TRBJ2-7; possible D gene TRBD2, 6 bases. CDR3 length: 13 amino acids. Germline V gene data show CDR1 as SGDLS and CDR2 as YYNGEE. Trimming stripped 4 bases from V and 3 bases from J, with 11 bases between. The CDR3 bases are TGTGCCAGCAGCCGTGCGGGATACTACGAGCAGTACTTC. Protein: CASSRAGYYEQYF.

The V and J genes are TRBV24-1 and TRBJ2-1; 9 bases line up with TRBD1. This CDR3 spans 14 amino acids. The V gene end was trimmed by 9 bases and the J gene end by 7 bases; junction bases not matched to a gene: 9. CDR1 KGHDR and CDR2 SFDVKD come from the germline V gene. As DNA, the CDR3 is TGTGCCACCTCCGGGACAGGGAGCCTAAATGAGCAGTTCTTC. The encoded protein is CATSGTGSLNEQFF.

The CDR3: CASSPGAGAGGYTF. The CDR3 DNA reads as TGTGCCAGCAGCCCCGGGGCGGGGGCTGGTGGCTACACCTTC. The V gene is TRBV6-4, the J gene TRBJ1-2; a possible D gene is TRBD1 (6 bases). The CDR3 spans 14 residues. Germline CDR1 and CDR2: MRHNA and SNTAGT. Between the trimmed V and J ends, which lost 6 bases and 7 bases, there was a span of 18 bases.